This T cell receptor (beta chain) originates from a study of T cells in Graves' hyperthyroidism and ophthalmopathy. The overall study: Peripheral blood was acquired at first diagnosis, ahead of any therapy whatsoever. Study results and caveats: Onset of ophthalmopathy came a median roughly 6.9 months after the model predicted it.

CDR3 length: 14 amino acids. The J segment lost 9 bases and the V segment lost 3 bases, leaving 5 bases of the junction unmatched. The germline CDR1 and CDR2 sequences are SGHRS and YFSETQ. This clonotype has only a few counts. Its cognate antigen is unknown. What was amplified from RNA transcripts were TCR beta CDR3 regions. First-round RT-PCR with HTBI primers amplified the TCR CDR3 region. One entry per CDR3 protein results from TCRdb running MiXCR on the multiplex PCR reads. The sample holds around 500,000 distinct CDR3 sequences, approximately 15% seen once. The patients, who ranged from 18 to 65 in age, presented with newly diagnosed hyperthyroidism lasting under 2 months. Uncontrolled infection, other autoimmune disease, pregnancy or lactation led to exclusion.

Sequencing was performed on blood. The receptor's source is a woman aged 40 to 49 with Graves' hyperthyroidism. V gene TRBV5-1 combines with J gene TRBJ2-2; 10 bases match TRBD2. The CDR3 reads CASSSSGSFRELFF. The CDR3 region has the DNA TGCGCCAGCAGCTCTAGCGGGAGCTTCCGGGAGCTGTTTTTT.